This TCR beta chain comes out of a study of blood T cell repertoires in COVID-19. Germline CDR1 and CDR2: ENHRY and SYGVKD. This CDR3 comprises 13 residues. V dropped 4 bases and J dropped 1 base, with 6 bases sitting between them. Those enrolled, adults aged 18 to 89 years, came from about two dozen US areas. Data came from immunoSEQ multiplex PCR; TCRdb stores just in-frame clones and leaves some out. This sample has around 230,000 clones, with 88% found just once. This clonotype was sampled from a woman in her 40s with acute COVID-19. The sequenced sample consisted of PBMCs or T cells enriched from blood (not recorded which). The V call is TRBV10-3, the J call TRBJ2-3; tentative D call: TRBD2 (5 bases). The CDR3 nucleotides read TGTGCCATCAGTGTGGAGGGCACAGATACGCAGTATTTT. Protein product: CAISVEGTDTQYF.